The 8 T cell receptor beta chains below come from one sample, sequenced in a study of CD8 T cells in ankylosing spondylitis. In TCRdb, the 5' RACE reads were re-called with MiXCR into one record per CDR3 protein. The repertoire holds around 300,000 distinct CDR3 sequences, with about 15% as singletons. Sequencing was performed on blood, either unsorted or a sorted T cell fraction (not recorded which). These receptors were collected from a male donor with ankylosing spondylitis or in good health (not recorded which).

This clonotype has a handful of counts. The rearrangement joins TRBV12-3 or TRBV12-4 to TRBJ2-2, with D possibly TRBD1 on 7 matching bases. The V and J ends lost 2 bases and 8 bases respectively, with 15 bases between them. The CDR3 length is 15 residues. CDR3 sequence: CASSLRRGQRGELFF. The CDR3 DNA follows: TGTGCCAGCAGTTTAAGGAGGGGGCAAAGAGGGGAGCTGTTTTTT.

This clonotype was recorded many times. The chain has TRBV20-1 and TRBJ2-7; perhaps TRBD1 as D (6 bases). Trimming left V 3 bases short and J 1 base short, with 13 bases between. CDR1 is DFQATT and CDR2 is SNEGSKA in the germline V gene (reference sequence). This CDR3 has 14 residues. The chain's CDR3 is CSASNRAPSYEQYF. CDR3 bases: TGCAGTGCTAGTAACAGGGCCCCTTCCTACGAGCAGTACTTC.

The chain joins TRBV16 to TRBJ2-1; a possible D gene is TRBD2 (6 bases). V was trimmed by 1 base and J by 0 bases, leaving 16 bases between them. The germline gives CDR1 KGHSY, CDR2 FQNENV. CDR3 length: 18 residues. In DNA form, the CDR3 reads TGTGCCAGCAGCCAATTTTTGTTGGGAGGTAGCTCCTACAATGAGCAGTTCTTC. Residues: CASSQFLLGGSSYNEQFF.

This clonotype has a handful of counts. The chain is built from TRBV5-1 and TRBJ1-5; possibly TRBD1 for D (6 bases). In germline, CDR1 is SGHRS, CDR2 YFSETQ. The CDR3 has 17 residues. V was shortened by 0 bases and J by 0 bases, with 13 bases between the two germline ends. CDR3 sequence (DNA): TGCGCCAGCAGCTTGGATTGGGGGCACAATAGCAATCAGCCCCAGCATTTT. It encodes CASSLDWGHNSNQPQHF.

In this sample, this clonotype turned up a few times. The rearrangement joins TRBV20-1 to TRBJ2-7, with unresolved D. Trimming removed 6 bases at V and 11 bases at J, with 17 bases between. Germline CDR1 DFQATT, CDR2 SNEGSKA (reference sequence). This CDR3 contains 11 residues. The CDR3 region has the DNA TGCAGTGCCAAGGGCGGATCCTTGGAGTACTTC. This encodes CSAKGGSLEYF.

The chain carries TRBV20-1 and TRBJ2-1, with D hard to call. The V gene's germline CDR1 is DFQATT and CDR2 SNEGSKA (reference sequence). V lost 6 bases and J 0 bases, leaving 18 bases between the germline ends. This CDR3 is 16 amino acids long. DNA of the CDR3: TGCAGTGCCCCAAGAGTGGAGTTGAGCTCCTACAATGAGCAGTTCTTC. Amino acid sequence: CSAPRVELSSYNEQFF.

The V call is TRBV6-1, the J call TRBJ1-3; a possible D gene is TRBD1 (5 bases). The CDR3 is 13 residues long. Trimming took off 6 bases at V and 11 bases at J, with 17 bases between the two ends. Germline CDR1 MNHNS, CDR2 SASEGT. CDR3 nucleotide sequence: TGTGCCAGCAGGGAACGGGACGGTTCCTCCATATATTTT. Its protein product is CASRERDGSSIYF.

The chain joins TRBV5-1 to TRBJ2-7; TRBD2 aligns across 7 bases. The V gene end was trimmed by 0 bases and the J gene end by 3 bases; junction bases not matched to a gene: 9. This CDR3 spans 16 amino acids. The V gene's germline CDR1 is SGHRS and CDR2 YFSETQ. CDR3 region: CASSLGYLTSSYEQYF. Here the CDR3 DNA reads TGCGCCAGCAGCTTGGGATATCTGACTAGCAGCTACGAGCAGTACTTC.